The 16 T cell receptor beta chains below were found in one sample sequenced in a study of patients and donors after allogeneic stem cell transplantation. TCRdb reprocessed the RT-PCR reads with MiXCR, giving one entry per CDR3 protein. The sample records about a million distinct CDR3 sequences, roughly 18% being singletons. Sequenced: blood, either unsorted or a sorted T cell fraction (not recorded which). The receptors come from a human donor who was either an allogeneic HSCT recipient or a stem cell or donor lymphocyte infusion donor (not recorded which). It is not recorded whose cells these are; they may come from a transplant donor.

This clonotype has more than one count but fewer than ten. V is TRBV24-1 and J is TRBJ1-2, with D maybe TRBD1 (5 bases). The V end lost 4 bases, the J end lost 6 bases, and 14 bases lay between the germline ends. The CDR3 has 14 residues. The germline V gene has CDR1 KGHDR and CDR2 SFDVKD. The CDR3 DNA follows: TGTGCCACCAGTGACTCGGGGACCGGCGATGGCTACACCTTC. The encoded protein is CATSDSGTGDGYTF.

The genes are TRBV12-3 or TRBV12-4 and TRBJ2-5; 16 nucleotides line up with TRBD2. CDR3 length: 17 amino acids. With 5 bases clipped from V and 5 bases from J, the junction kept 8 bases outside the gene matches. The CDR3: CASSPGTSGGAGETQYF. The CDR3 nucleotides read TGTGCCAGCAGTCCTGGGACTAGCGGGGGGGCCGGGGAGACCCAGTACTTC.

The chain joins TRBV12-3 or TRBV12-4 to TRBJ1-2; D gene uncertain. The germline V and J ends were trimmed by 3 bases and 6 bases, with 8 bases remaining between them. CDR3 length equals 12 residues. Written as DNA, the CDR3 is TGTGCCAGCAGTTTCACCGAGGATGGCTACACCTTC. It specifies CASSFTEDGYTF.

This clonotype appeared a few times. The CDR3 nucleotides read TGTGCCAGCAGCGTAGGGAGTAGCGGGCGCACAGATACGCAGTATTTT. Its translation: CASSVGSSGRTDTQYF. The chain carries TRBV9 and TRBJ2-3, with 7 bases fitting TRBD2. Germline values: CDR1 SGDLS, CDR2 YYNGEE. This CDR3 region has 16 residues. After removal of 0 bases from V and 1 base from J, the junction contained 5 bases not matched to a gene.

This clonotype came up a few times. The chain links TRBV6-2 or TRBV6-3 to TRBJ1-1, with 9 bases lining up with TRBD1. The germline V gene encodes CDR1 MNHEY and CDR2 SVGEGT. The CDR3 loop spans 14 amino acids. V lost 5 bases, J lost 1 base, and 2 bases stayed unmatched. The CDR3 reads CASSMDRGNTEAFF. The CDR3 nucleotides read TGTGCCAGCAGTATGGACAGGGGGAACACTGAAGCTTTCTTT.

V gene TRBV24-1 combines with J gene TRBJ2-2; the D is unclear. V was shortened by 6 bases and J by 7 bases, with 5 bases between the two germline ends. This CDR3 spans 11 amino acids. CDR1 KGHDR and CDR2 SFDVKD come from the germline V gene. Here the CDR3 DNA reads TGTGCCACCAGTCTTAACGGGGAGCTGTTTTTT. This sequence encodes CATSLNGELFF.

This clonotype was seen a handful of times. This chain uses TRBV20-1 with TRBJ2-7; no definite D call. This CDR3 has 13 amino acids. Germline CDR1 DFQATT, CDR2 SNEGSKA (reference sequence). Between the trimmed V and J ends, which lost 3 bases and 5 bases, there was a span of 14 bases. The CDR3 loop is CSASIGPFDEQYF. CDR3 in DNA: TGCAGTGCTAGTATTGGCCCATTCGACGAGCAGTACTTC.

CDR3 coding DNA: TGTGCCAGCAGCTTAGCTTTCGGGGGGCGCGACAATGAGCAGTTCTTC. This gives the protein CASSLAFGGRDNEQFF. The chain has TRBV7-3 and TRBJ2-1, with TRBD2 as a possible D gene (7 bases). Trimming took 2 bases from V and 5 from J, leaving 16 bases between them. The germline V gene has CDR1 SGHTA and CDR2 FQGTGA. This CDR3 is 16 amino acids long.

The rearrangement joins TRBV20-1 to TRBJ2-7; D possibly matches TRBD1 or TRBD2 (5 bases each). Germline V CDR1 and CDR2: DFQATT, SNEGSKA (reference sequence). V shed 2 bases and J shed 7 bases, with 18 bases lying between them. The CDR3 is made up of 14 amino acids. The CDR3 DNA follows: TGCAGTGCTAGACCTACGGGGCTCCCTTGGGAGCAGTACTTC. It specifies CSARPTGLPWEQYF.

This clonotype has only a few counts. The V call is TRBV7-3, the J call TRBJ1-1, with unresolved D. Germline lookup yields CDR1 SGHTA and CDR2 FQGTGA. The CDR3 has 14 residues. The ends were cut back, 5 bases at V and 6 bases at J, with 16 bases in the middle. CDR3 sequence reads: CASSIAGGNSEAFF. Here the CDR3 DNA reads TGTGCCAGCAGCATCGCGGGCGGAAATTCTGAAGCTTTCTTT.

The chain carries TRBV12-3 or TRBV12-4 and TRBJ1-2; D unclear. The CDR3 has 14 amino acids. V lost 6 bases and J 4 bases, leaving 15 bases between the germline ends. The CDR3 bases are TGTGCCAGCAGACTGGCTCCCGCGCGCTATGGCTACACCTTC. Its protein product is CASRLAPARYGYTF.

The chain is built from TRBV19 and TRBJ2-1, with 7 bases that match TRBD2. After removal of 3 bases from V and 4 bases from J, the junction contained 6 bases not matched to a gene. From germline, CDR1 is LNHDA and CDR2 SQIVND (reference sequence). The CDR3 has 15 residues. The CDR3 region is CASSIGGSGYNEQFF. The DNA for the CDR3 is TGTGCCAGTAGTATTGGCGGGAGTGGGTACAATGAGCAGTTCTTC.

The gene calls are TRBV4-1 and TRBJ1-1; the D gene is possibly TRBD1 (6 bases). Between the trimmed V and J ends, which lost 3 bases and 4 bases, there was a span of 12 bases. Per germline, CDR1 MGHRA and CDR2 YSYEKL. The CDR3 covers 14 residues. Written as DNA, the CDR3 is TGCGCCAGCAGCCAGGACAGCCGGATCACTGAAGCTTTCTTT. It codes for CASSQDSRITEAFF.

The chain has TRBV24-1 and TRBJ2-1, with TRBD1 as a possible D gene (5 bases). V was clipped by 4 bases and J by 11 bases, with 8 bases between them. The CDR3 is 11 amino acids. CDR1 and CDR2 (germline): KGHDR, SFDVKD. The CDR3 spells CATSERQKQFF. CDR3 sequence (DNA): TGTGCCACCAGTGAGAGACAGAAGCAGTTCTTC.

The chain joins TRBV7-3 to TRBJ2-2; 7 positions match TRBD1. The V gene end was trimmed by 5 bases and the J gene end by 4 bases; junction bases not matched to a gene: 7. Germline CDR1 reads SGHTA; CDR2 reads FQGTGA. This CDR3 region has 15 residues. The CDR3: CASSIQGSATGELFF. The CDR3 nucleotides are TGTGCCAGCAGCATACAGGGGAGCGCCACCGGGGAGCTGTTTTTT.

This clonotype was observed a handful of times. The chain joins TRBV5-1 to TRBJ1-2, with D perhaps matching TRBD1 (6 bases). V lost 1 base and J 5 bases, leaving 12 bases between the germline ends. Germline V gene sequence: CDR1 SGHRS, CDR2 YFSETQ. The CDR3 runs to 14 residues. The CDR3 spells CASSLIGGEYGYTF. CDR3 coding DNA: TGCGCCAGCAGCTTGATAGGGGGAGAATATGGCTACACCTTC. The whole variable domain, remainder taken from reference TRBV5-1 and TRBJ1-2, is KAGVTQTPRYLIKTRGQQVTLSCSPISGHRSVSWYQQTPGQGLQFLFEYFSETQRNKGNFPGRFSGRQFSNSRSEMNVSTLELGDSALYLCASSLIGGEYGYTFGSGTRLTVV.